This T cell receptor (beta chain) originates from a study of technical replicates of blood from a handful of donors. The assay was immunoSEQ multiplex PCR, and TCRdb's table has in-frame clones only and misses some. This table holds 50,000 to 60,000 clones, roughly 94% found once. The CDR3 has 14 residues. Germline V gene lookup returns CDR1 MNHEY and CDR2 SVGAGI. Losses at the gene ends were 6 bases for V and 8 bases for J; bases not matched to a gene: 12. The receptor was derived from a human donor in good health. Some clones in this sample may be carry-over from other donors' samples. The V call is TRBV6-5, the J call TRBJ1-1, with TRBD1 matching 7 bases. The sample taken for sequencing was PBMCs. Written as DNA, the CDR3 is TGTGCCAGCAGGAGGGACAGCCAAGGTGTGGAAGCTTTCTTT. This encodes CASRRDSQGVEAFF.